Here is one TCR beta chain with its context. This sample is part of a study of CD8 T cells in ankylosing spondylitis. In TCRdb, the 5' RACE reads were re-called with MiXCR into one record per CDR3 protein. The sample gives about 340,000 distinct CDR3 sequences, roughly 15% of which show up once; 0.85% to 1.4% is in the top ten. The material sequenced was blood, either unsorted or a sorted T cell fraction (not recorded which). The receptor comes from a male donor with ankylosing spondylitis or in good health (not recorded which).

CDR3 DNA: TGCGCCAGCAGCTTGGACAGGGGGCCCGACGAGCAGTACTTC. This gives the protein CASSLDRGPDEQYF. The chain recombines TRBV5-1 with TRBJ2-7; 9 bases align to TRBD1. Germline loops: CDR1 SGHRS, CDR2 YFSETQ. After removal of 0 bases from V and 5 bases from J, the junction contained 3 bases not matched to a gene. The CDR3 covers 14 residues.